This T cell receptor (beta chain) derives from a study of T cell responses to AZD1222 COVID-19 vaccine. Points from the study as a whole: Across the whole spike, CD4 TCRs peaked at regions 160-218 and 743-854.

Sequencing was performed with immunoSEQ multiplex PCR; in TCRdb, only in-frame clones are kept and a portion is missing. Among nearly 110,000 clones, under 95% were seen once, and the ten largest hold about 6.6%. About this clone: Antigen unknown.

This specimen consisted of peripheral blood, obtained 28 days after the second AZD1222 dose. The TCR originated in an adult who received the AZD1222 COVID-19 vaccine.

The CDR3 bases are TGTGCCAGCAGCTTACGGTCCGCGAGCACCGGGGAGCTGTTTTTT. It encodes CASSLRSASTGELFF. The genes are TRBV7-2 and TRBJ2-2; D not resolved. CDR1 SGHTA and CDR2 FQGNSA come from the germline V gene. Trimming removed 2 bases from V and 4 bases from J, with 11 bases in between. The CDR3 loop spans 15 amino acids.